This T cell receptor (beta chain) was observed in a study of shared clonotypes between healthy human individuals. Study results and caveats: A handful of donors shared approximately 5% of their naive CD4 clonotypes. Richness estimates generally favored naive over memory subsets.

Trimming took 0 bases from V and 0 from J; bases not matched to a gene: 5. The germline V gene has CDR1 LGHNA and CDR2 YNFKEQ. CDR3 size: 19 residues. With respect to this clone: Its matching antigen is unknown.

Both subsets, CD45RA+ naive and CD45RA-negative memory, were split from the CD4+ cells. Sequencing used immunoSEQ multiplex PCR; TCRdb keeps in-frame clones, though not all of them. The table has under 1,100,000 clones, about 75% seen once. V gene TRBV4-2 combines with J gene TRBJ2-4; TRBD2 matches 13 bases. This clonotype originated in a man in his late teens or twenties in good health. Sequencing used memory CD4+ T cells sorted from blood. The subset is: CD45RA-negative fraction. The CDR3 region has the DNA TGTGCCAGCAGCCAAGAACTAGCGGGGGGGCGGAAAGCCAAAAACATTCAGTACTTC. Translated, it gives CASSQELAGGRKAKNIQYF.